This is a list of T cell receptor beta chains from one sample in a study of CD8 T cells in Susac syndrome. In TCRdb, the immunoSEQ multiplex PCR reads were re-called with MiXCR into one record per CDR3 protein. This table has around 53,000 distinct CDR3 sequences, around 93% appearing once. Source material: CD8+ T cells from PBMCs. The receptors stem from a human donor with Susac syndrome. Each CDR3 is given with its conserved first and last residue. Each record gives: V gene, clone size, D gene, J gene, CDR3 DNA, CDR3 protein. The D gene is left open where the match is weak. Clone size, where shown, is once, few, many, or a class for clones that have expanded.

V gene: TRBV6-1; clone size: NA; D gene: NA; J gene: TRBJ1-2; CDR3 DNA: TGTGCCAGCAGTGTGGACGGGGAGGGGTATGGCTACACCTTC; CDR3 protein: CASSVDGEGYGYTF
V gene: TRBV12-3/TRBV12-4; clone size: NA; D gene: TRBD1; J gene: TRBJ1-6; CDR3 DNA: TGTGCCAGCACCCAAACAGGGGGCGGTTATTCACCCCTCCACTTT; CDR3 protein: CASTQTGGGYSPLHF
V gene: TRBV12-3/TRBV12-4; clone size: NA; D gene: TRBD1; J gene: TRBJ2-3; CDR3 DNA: TGTGCCAGCACCGTGGGGACAGGCGACACAGATACGCAGTATTTT; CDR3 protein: CASTVGTGDTDTQYF
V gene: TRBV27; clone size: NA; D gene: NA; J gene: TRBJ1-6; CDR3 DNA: TGTGCCAGCAGTAGAACCTCCTATAATTCACCCCTCCACTTT; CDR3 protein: CASSRTSYNSPLHF
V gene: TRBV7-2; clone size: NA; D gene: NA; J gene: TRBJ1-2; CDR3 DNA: TGTGCCAGCAGCTTGGATACAGGGCGGATGGGAGAGGACTATGGCTACACCTTC; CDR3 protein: CASSLDTGRMGEDYGYTF
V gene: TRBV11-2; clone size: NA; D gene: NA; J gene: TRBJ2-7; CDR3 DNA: TGTGCCAGCAGCGACGAGGTCTCCTACGAGCAGTACTTC; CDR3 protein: CASSDEVSYEQYF
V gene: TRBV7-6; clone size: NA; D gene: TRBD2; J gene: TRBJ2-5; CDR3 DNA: TGTGCCAGCAGCACCTCTAGCGGGGGTGTTCGGGAGACCCAGTACTTC; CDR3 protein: CASSTSSGGVRETQYF
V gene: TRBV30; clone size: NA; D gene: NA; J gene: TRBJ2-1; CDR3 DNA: TGTGCCTGGACCCCCCCGGACACCCTCAATGAGCAGTTCTTC; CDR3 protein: CAWTPPDTLNEQFF
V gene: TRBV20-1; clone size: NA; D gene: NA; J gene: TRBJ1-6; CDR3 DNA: TGCAGTGCTAGATCGGGCAGTCTGAATTCACCCCTCCACTTT; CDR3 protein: CSARSGSLNSPLHF
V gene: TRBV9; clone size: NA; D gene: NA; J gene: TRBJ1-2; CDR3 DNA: TGTGCCAGCAGCGTATCCTCAGCCCCCTACTATGGCTACACCTTC; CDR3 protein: CASSVSSAPYYGYTF
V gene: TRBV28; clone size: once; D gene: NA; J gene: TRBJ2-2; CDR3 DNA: TGTGCCAGCAGTTTACCCCAGGGTCGGTGGGAGCTGTTTTTT; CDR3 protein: CASSLPQGRWELFF
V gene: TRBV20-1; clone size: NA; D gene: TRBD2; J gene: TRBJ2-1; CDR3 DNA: TGCAGTGTCCCGCCCCTAGAACTAGCGGGTTCGGCTCGGGAGTTCTTC; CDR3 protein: CSVPPLELAGSAREFF
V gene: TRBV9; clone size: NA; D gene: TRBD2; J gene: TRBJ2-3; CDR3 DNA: TGTGCCAGCAGCGCTAGCGGGGGCGCGGGCACAGATACGCAGTATTTT; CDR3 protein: CASSASGGAGTDTQYF
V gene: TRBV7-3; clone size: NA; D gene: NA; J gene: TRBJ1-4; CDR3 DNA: TGTGCCAGCAGCTTGGGGGATCCGAGTGAAAAACTGTTTTTT; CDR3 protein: CASSLGDPSEKLFF
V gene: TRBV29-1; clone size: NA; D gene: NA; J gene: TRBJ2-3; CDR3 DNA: TGCAGCGCCTCAGCAGGCACAGATACGCAGTATTTT; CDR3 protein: CSASAGTDTQYF
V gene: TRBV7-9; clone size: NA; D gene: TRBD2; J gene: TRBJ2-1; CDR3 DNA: TGTGCCAGCAGCTTAGTGGGATCTAGCGGGGAAGGTTACAATGAGCAGTTCTTC; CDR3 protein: CASSLVGSSGEGYNEQFF
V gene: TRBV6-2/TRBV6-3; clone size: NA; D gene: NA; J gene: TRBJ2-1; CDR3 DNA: TGTGCCAGCAGTTACTCAAGCCTAGCCCTCGATGAGCAGTTCTTC; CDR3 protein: CASSYSSLALDEQFF
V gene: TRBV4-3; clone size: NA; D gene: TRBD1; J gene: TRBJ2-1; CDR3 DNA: TGCGCCAGCAGCCAAGATGGGACAGGCTACAATGAGCAGTTCTTC; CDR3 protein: CASSQDGTGYNEQFF